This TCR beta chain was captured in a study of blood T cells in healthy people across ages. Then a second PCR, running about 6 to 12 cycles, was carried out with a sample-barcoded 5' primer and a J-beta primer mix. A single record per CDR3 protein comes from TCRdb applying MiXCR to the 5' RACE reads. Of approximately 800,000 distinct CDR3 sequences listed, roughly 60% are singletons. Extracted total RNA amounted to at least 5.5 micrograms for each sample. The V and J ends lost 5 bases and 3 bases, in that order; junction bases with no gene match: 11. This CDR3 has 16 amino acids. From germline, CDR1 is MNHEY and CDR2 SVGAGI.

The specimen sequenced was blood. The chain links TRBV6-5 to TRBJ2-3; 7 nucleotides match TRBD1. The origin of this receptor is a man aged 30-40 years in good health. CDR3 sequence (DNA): TGTGCCAGCAGTCTGACAGGGTCATATTTGACAGATACGCAGTATTTT. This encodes CASSLTGSYLTDTQYF.